The entry below describes one T cell receptor (beta chain). Original data processing: Estimation of nucleated cell counts was performed using reference gene primer amplification. Sequenced by immunoSEQ multiplex PCR; TCRdb stores in-frame clones only, minus some. That table gives V, J and clone size, and the DNA gave D and trimming. Here the sample spans roughly 140,000 clones, 60% to 85% being singletons. This sample is drawn from a study of blood T cell repertoires in COVID-19. Whole-study context: Donors in the United States, Italy and Spain gave samples during acute or convalescent COVID-19. T cells, B-cell-depleted T cells, or PBMCs provided the cDNA or gDNA that served as material.

The CDR3 is made up of 13 amino acids. V was cut by 3 bases and J by 3 bases, with 6 bases left in between. The germline gives CDR1 LNHNV, CDR2 YYDKDF (reference sequence). The genes are TRBV15 and TRBJ1-5; no clear D. The receptor's source is a man between 50 and 59 years old with active or convalescent COVID-19. The source material was peripheral blood. In DNA, the CDR3 is TGTGCCACCAGCAGGGGCACCAATCAGCCCCAGCATTTT. Translation: CATSRGTNQPQHF.